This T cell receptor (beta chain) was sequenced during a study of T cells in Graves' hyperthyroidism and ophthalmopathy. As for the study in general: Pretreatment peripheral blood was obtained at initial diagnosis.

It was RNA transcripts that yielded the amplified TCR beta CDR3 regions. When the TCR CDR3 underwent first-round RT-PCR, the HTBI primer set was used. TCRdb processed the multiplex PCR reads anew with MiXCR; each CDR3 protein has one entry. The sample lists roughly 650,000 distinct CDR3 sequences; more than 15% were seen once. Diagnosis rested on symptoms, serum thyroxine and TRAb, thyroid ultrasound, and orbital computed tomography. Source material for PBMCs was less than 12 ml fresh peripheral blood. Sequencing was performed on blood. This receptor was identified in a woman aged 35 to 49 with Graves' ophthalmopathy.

CDR3 in amino acids: CASSPQIGQGNEKLFF. In DNA form, the CDR3 reads TGTGCCAGCAGCCCCCAGATTGGGCAGGGGAATGAAAAACTGTTTTTT. The chain combines TRBV9 with TRBJ1-4; tentatively, D is TRBD1 (6 bases). Per germline, CDR1 SGDLS and CDR2 YYNGEE. CDR3 size: 16 residues. Trimming took 4 bases from V and 5 from J, leaving 18 bases between them.